These 19 T cell receptor beta chains were all obtained from the same sample, sequenced in a study of T cell repertoires in cytomegalovirus infection. Using its own MiXCR run on the reads, TCRdb lists one record per CDR3 protein. The table shows roughly 500,000 distinct CDR3 sequences, with approximately 15% occurring only once. Sequencing was done on a sample of CD8+ T cells from PBMCs. The receptors come from a human donor in good health (CMV status not recorded). Some clones in this sample may be carry-over from other donors' samples.

This clonotype has a count of ten or more. The chain joins TRBV28 to TRBJ1-2; a possible D gene is TRBD1 (6 bases). This CDR3 comprises 16 residues. V lost 2 bases to trimming and J lost 5 bases, with 18 bases between them. The germline V gene has CDR1 MDHEN and CDR2 SYDVKM. The CDR3 nucleotides read TGTGCCAGCAGTTTACGTTATAATGCAGGGGCTTATGGCTACACCTTC. Translating gives CASSLRYNAGAYGYTF.

This clonotype appeared many times. The J gene is TRBJ1-5, the V gene TRBV6-2 or TRBV6-3; 8 positions agree with TRBD1. The V gene end was trimmed by 5 bases and the J gene end by 8 bases; junction bases not matched to a gene: 11. The CDR3 spans 15 residues. Germline CDR1 reads MNHEY; CDR2 reads SVGEGT. As DNA, the CDR3 is TGTGCCAGCAGTCCACACCGACAGGGGTCAGAGCCCCAGCATTTT. Its protein is CASSPHRQGSEPQHF.

The V and J genes are TRBV10-2 and TRBJ1-2; D might be TRBD1 (5 bases). V lost 0 bases and J lost 6, with 17 bases in between. This CDR3 region has 16 residues. Germline V lookup: CDR1 WSHSY, CDR2 SAAADI. The CDR3 DNA follows: TGCGCCAGCAGTGAGTCGAAGGACACGGATCCGGATGGCTACACCTTC. Protein sequence: CASSESKDTDPDGYTF.

The chain uses TRBV27 and TRBJ2-2; D perhaps matches TRBD1 (6 bases). This CDR3 is built from 14 residues. The ends were cut back, 5 bases at V and 3 bases at J, with 10 bases in the middle. Germline V gene data show CDR1 as MNHEY and CDR2 as SMNVEV (reference sequence). The CDR3 nucleotides are TGTGCCAGCAGTCCATACAGGGACACCGGGGAGCTGTTTTTT. It codes for CASSPYRDTGELFF.

J is TRBJ2-7 and V is TRBV28, with a weak D call TRBD2 (5 bases). The V end lost 3 bases, the J end lost 0 bases, and 15 bases lay between the germline ends. Germline loops: CDR1 MDHEN, CDR2 SYDVKM. The CDR3 spans 16 residues. CDR3 DNA: TGTGCCAGCAGTTTTCCCCCGACTGGGAGCTCCTACGAGCAGTACTTC. This codes for CASSFPPTGSSYEQYF.

This clonotype was found many times. The chain combines TRBV28 with TRBJ2-2; D is undetermined. Trimming removed 3 bases at V and 0 bases at J, with 5 bases between. The CDR3 loop spans 14 amino acids. Germline assignment: CDR1 MDHEN and CDR2 SYDVKM. Written as DNA, the CDR3 is TGTGCCAGCAGTTTGCCTTCGAACACCGGGGAGCTGTTTTTT. It translates to CASSLPSNTGELFF.

This clonotype appeared many times. This chain uses TRBV7-8 with TRBJ2-3; D is unclear. V dropped 7 bases and J dropped 0 bases, with 23 bases sitting between them. The V gene's germline CDR1 is SGHVS and CDR2 FQNEAQ. This CDR3 spans 18 amino acids. CDR3: CASTPSLSPDSSTDTQYF. For the CDR3, the DNA is TGTGCCAGCACCCCCTCGTTGAGCCCAGACTCTAGCACAGATACGCAGTATTTT. Complete variable domain (other parts from reference TRBV7-8 and TRBJ2-3): GAGVSQSPRYKVAKRGQDVALRCDPISGHVSLFWYQQALGQGPEFLTYFQNEAQLDKSGLPSDRFFAERPEGSVSTLKIQRTQQEDSAVYLCASTPSLSPDSSTDTQYFGPGTRLTVL.

This clonotype was found a few times. The chain uses TRBV28 and TRBJ1-4; D remains unclear. This CDR3 has 10 amino acids. The V gene's germline CDR1 is MDHEN and CDR2 SYDVKM. The CDR3 reads CRPPNEKLFF. In nucleotides, the CDR3 is TGTAGGCCCCCTAATGAAAAACTGTTTTTT.

Many counts were recorded for this clonotype. CDR3 loop: CASRITGESNEQYF. The CDR3 DNA follows: TGTGCCAGCAGAATAACAGGGGAAAGCAACGAGCAGTACTTC. The rearrangement uses TRBV6-1 and TRBJ2-7; 7 nucleotides align to TRBD1. Trimming removed 6 bases from V and 5 bases from J; junction bases left unmatched: 10. Germline CDR1 reads MNHNS; CDR2 reads SASEGT. The CDR3 is 14 amino acids.

This clonotype was counted once. This chain joins TRBV4-1 and TRBJ1-1; D remains unclear. Between the trimmed V and J ends, which lost 6 bases and 0 bases, there was a span of 8 bases. This CDR3 spans 13 amino acids. Germline V gene sequence: CDR1 MGHRA, CDR2 YSYEKL. The CDR3 region has the DNA TGCGCCAGCAGGGCGACACTGAACACTGAAGCTTTCTTT. This codes for CASRATLNTEAFF.

This clonotype was counted at least ten times. This chain connects TRBV7-4 to TRBJ1-5; perhaps TRBD1 as D (5 bases). Germline CDR1 and CDR2: SGHVT and SQSDAQ. V dropped 2 bases and J dropped 0 bases, with 17 bases sitting between them. This CDR3 has 18 amino acids. The CDR3 nucleotides are TGTGCCAGCAGCTTAAGGGGCCCTCGGGGTTTTAGCAATCAGCCCCAGCATTTT. Amino acids: CASSLRGPRGFSNQPQHF.

This clonotype was found many times. V gene TRBV7-3 combines with J gene TRBJ1-2; possibly TRBD1 for D (6 bases). Trimming shortened V by 5 bases and J by 4 bases, and 17 bases separated the two germline ends. CDR3 size: 15 residues. Germline V gene data show CDR1 as SGHTA and CDR2 as FQGTGA. The CDR3 spells CASSPTGSFPYGYTF. Here the CDR3 DNA reads TGTGCCAGCAGCCCGACAGGCAGCTTCCCCTATGGCTACACCTTC.

Note on this clonotype: The CDR3 end shows no conserved phenylalanine or tryptophan, and so a read error is likely. The chain has TRBV15 and TRBJ2-1; the D is unclear. This CDR3 spans 11 amino acids. CDR1 and CDR2 (germline): LNHNV, YYDKDF (reference sequence). V was trimmed by 6 bases and J by 9 bases, leaving 9 bases between them. The CDR3 DNA reads TGTGCCACCAGTGATGACTTTGAGCAGTTCTTA. Protein: CATSDDFEQFL.

In DNA form, the CDR3 reads TGCGCCAGCAGCCAAGGCAGGGTCACCTACAATGAGCAGTTCTTC. It codes for CASSQGRVTYNEQFF. The chain combines TRBV4-1 with TRBJ2-1; maybe TRBD1 (5 bases). CDR3 length: 15 residues. The V end was cut by 1 base, the J end by 2 bases, with 9 bases between. Germline CDR1 and CDR2: MGHRA and YSYEKL.

The table lists this clonotype with many counts. The chain links TRBV5-5 to TRBJ1-1; TRBD1 might be the D (5 bases). The CDR3 length is 15 residues. Germline values: CDR1 SGHKS, CDR2 YYEKEE (reference sequence). Trimming shortened V by 4 bases and J by 0 bases, and 13 bases separated the two germline ends. The CDR3 reads CASSGGDRMNTEAFF. The CDR3 bases are TGTGCCAGCAGCGGAGGGGACCGCATGAACACTGAAGCTTTCTTT.

Ten or more counts support this clonotype. This rearrangement joins TRBV7-2 to TRBJ2-2, with a possible D match to TRBD2 (6 bases). The V end was cut by 3 bases, the J end by 2 bases, with 13 bases between. The CDR3 contains 16 residues. The germline V gene has CDR1 SGHTA and CDR2 FQGNSA. The CDR3: CASSFWRGLNTGELFF. DNA of the CDR3: TGTGCCAGCAGCTTCTGGCGGGGTTTAAACACCGGGGAGCTGTTTTTT.

At least ten counts were recorded for this clonotype. This chain joins TRBV6-5 and TRBJ2-7; D gene uncertain. Germline-derived CDR1 and CDR2 are MNHEY and SVGAGI. V lost 2 bases, J lost 0 bases, and 14 bases lay in between. The CDR3 has 16 residues. The CDR3 coding sequence is TGTGCCAGCAGTTACCAGACACCCAGAGTCTCCTACGAGCAGTACTTC. Amino acid sequence: CASSYQTPRVSYEQYF.

The chain couples TRBV27 to TRBJ2-5, with 7 positions matching TRBD1. Germline CDR1 is MNHEY and CDR2 is SMNVEV (reference sequence). J was trimmed by 1 base and V by 4 bases; bases with no gene match: 6. This CDR3 is built from 15 residues. The CDR3 DNA reads as TGTGCCAGCAGTTCCCCAAGGGACAGCCAAGAGACCCAGTACTTC. Residues: CASSSPRDSQETQYF.

As for this clonotype: One base away lies a much larger clone, so this may be a sequencing read error. A read error is likely, as this CDR3 ends without the conserved phenylalanine or tryptophan. This sequence joins TRBV12-5 and TRBJ2-1; D unclear. The V gene's germline CDR1 is LGHNT and CDR2 FRNRAP. The CDR3 spans 14 residues. With 3 bases removed from V and 6 bases from J, the gap between germline ends came to 12 bases. The DNA for the CDR3 is TGTGCTAGTGGTTTTCAGTCGTCGGCCAATGAGCAGTTCTTA. Translating gives CASGFQSSANEQFL.